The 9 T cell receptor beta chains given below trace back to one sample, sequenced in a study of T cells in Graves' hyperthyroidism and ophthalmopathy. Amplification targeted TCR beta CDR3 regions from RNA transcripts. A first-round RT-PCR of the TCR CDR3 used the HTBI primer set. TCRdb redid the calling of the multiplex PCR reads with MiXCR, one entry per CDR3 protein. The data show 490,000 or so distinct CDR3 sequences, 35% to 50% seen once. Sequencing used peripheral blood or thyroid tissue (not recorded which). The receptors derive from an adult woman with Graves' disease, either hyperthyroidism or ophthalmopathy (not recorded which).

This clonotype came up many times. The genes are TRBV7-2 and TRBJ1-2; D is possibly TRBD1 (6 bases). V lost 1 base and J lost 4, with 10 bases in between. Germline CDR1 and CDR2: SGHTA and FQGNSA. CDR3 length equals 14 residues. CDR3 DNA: TGTGCCAGCAGCTTAGGAGGGGGTAGCTATGGCTACACCTTC. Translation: CASSLGGGSYGYTF.

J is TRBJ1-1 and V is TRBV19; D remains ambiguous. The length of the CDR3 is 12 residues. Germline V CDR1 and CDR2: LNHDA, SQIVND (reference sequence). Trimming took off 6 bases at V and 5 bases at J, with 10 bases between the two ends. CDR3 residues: CASRTPRTEAFF. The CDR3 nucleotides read TGTGCCAGTAGGACACCGAGGACTGAAGCTTTCTTT.

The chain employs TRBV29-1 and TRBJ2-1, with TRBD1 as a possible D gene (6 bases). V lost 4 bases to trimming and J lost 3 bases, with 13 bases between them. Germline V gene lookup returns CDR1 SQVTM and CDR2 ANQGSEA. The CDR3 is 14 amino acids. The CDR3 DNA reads TGCAGCGTTGTCACGGACAGTTACTACAATGAGCAGTTCTTC. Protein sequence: CSVVTDSYYNEQFF.

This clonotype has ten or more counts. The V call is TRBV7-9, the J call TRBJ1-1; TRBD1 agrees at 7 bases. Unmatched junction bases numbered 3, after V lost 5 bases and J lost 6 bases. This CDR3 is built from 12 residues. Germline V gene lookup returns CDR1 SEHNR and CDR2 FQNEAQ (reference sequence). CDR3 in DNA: TGTGCCAGCAGCGCAGACAGGGCTGAAGCTTTCTTT. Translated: CASSADRAEAFF. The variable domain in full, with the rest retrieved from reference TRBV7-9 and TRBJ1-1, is DTGVSQNPRHKITKRGQNVTFRCDPISEHNRLYWYRQTLGQGPEFLTYFQNEAQLEKSRLLSDRFSAERPKGSFSTLEIQRTEQGDSAMYLCASSADRAEAFFGQGTRLTVV.

CDR3 nucleotides: TGCAGCGTTGAAAACTCGACCGGAAACACCATATATTTT. This codes for CSVENSTGNTIYF. The V gene is TRBV29-1, the J gene TRBJ1-3, with D unclear. The germline CDR1 and CDR2 sequences are SQVTM and ANQGSEA. The V gene lost 2 bases and the J gene lost 4 bases, with 9 bases spanning the gap. This CDR3 region has 13 residues.

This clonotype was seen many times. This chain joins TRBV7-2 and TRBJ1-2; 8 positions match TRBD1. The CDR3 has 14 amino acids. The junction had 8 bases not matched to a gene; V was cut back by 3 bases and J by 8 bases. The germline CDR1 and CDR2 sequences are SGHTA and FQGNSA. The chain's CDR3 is CASSLDRDARGYTF. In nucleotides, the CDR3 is TGTGCCAGCAGCTTGGACAGGGATGCGCGGGGCTACACCTTC.

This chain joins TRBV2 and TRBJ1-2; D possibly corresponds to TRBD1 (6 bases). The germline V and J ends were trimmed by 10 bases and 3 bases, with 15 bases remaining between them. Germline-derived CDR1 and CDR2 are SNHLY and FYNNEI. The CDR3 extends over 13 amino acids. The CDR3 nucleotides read TGTGCCACATATTACAGGGAATACTATGGCTACACCTTC. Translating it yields CATYYREYYGYTF.

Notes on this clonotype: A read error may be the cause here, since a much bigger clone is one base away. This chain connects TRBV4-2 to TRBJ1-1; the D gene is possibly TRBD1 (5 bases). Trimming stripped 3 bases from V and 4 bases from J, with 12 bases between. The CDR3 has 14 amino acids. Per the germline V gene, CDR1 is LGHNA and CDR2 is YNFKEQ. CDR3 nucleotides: TGTGCCAGCAGCCAGGCCCTTGGGGGCACTGAAGCTTTCTTT. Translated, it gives CASSQALGGTEAFF.

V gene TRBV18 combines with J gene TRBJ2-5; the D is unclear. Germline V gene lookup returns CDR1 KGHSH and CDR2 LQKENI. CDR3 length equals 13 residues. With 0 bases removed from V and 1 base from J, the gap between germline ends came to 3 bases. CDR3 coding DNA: TGTGCCAGCTCACCACCGGCCCAAGAGACCCAGTACTTC. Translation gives CASSPPAQETQYF.